Listed here are 30 T cell receptor beta chains from one sample, sequenced in a study of blood T cell repertoires in COVID-19. Sequencing was performed with immunoSEQ multiplex PCR; in TCRdb, only in-frame clones are kept and a portion is missing. In the table there are under 450,000 clones, around 87% of which are singletons. The sequenced sample was PBMCs or T cells enriched from blood (not recorded which). These receptors all come from a man aged 25 to 40 who had recovered from COVID-19.

The count of this clone is one. This rearrangement joins TRBV27 to TRBJ1-5, with a weak D call TRBD1 (6 bases). This CDR3 comprises 14 residues. Germline assignment: CDR1 MNHEY and CDR2 SMNVEV (reference sequence). The V gene lost 5 bases and the J gene lost 7 bases, with 15 bases spanning the gap. The CDR3 region has the DNA TGTGCCAGCAGTCCCCAAGCGGGGGGCCAGCCCCAGCATTTT. It codes for CASSPQAGGQPQHF.

The chain couples TRBV6-2 or TRBV6-3 to TRBJ1-1; 9 bases align to TRBD1. Unmatched junction bases numbered 7, after V lost 2 bases and J lost 9 bases. Germline V gives CDR1 MNHEY, CDR2 SVGEGT. This CDR3 comprises 14 residues. The DNA for the CDR3 is TGTGCCAGCAGTTACCGGGACAGGGCAGCTCAAGCTTTCTTT. It specifies CASSYRDRAAQAFF.

This chain joins TRBV5-4 and TRBJ2-3; maybe TRBD1 (5 bases). CDR1 and CDR2 (germline): SGHNT, YYREEE (reference sequence). V lost 4 bases, J lost 1 base, and 19 bases lay in between. The CDR3 totals 17 residues. The CDR3 protein is CASSPAPGALGTDTQYF. CDR3 DNA sequence: TGTGCCAGCAGCCCCGCCCCTGGGGCTTTAGGCACAGATACGCAGTATTTT.

The CDR3 sequence is CAWRLTGGYGYTF. DNA for the CDR3: TGTGCCTGGAGGTTAACAGGGGGCTATGGCTACACCTTC. This chain links TRBV30 with TRBJ1-2, with 8 bases aligning to TRBD1. CDR3 length: 13 amino acids. V shed 3 bases and J 4 bases; nucleotides not matched to a gene: 4. Germline V gene sequence: CDR1 GTSNPN, CDR2 SVGIG (reference sequence).

The rearrangement uses TRBV10-1 and TRBJ2-3; the D gene is possibly TRBD2 (5 bases). Trimming stripped 1 base from V and 2 bases from J, with 10 bases between. Germline CDR1 and CDR2: WNHNN and SYGVQD (reference sequence). The length of the CDR3 is 15 residues. CDR3 sequence (DNA): TGCGCCAGCAGTGAGTATGTCGGGAACACAGATACGCAGTATTTT. This encodes CASSEYVGNTDTQYF.

V is TRBV29-1 and J is TRBJ2-2, with 9 positions matching TRBD1. The CDR3 loop spans 12 amino acids. Trimming removed 7 bases from V and 5 bases from J; junction bases left unmatched: 2. Germline V lookup: CDR1 SQVTM, CDR2 ANQGSEA. CDR3 residues: CSGGQGTGELFF. CDR3 bases: TGCAGCGGGGGACAGGGTACCGGGGAGCTGTTTTTT.

The chain recombines TRBV3-1 (or the pseudogene TRBV3-2) with TRBJ1-3; D gene unclear. Germline V gene sequence: CDR1 LGHDT, CDR2 YNNKEL (reference sequence). The CDR3 has 15 residues. V lost 1 base and J 4 bases, leaving 11 bases between the germline ends. The CDR3 protein is CASSQVLNVGNTIYF. The CDR3 nucleotides read TGTGCCAGCAGCCAAGTTCTAAACGTAGGAAACACCATATATTTT.

This clone was seen more than once but under ten times. V is TRBV7-6 and J is TRBJ1-1, with D perhaps matching TRBD1 (5 bases). CDR1 is SGHVS, CDR2 FNYEAQ, per germline. CDR3 length equals 17 residues. V was pared by 3 bases and J by 1 base, with 18 bases between. Written as DNA, the CDR3 is TGTGCCAGCAGCTTCGATAGTCCCACAGGTTCGAACACTGAAGCTTTCTTT. Encoded protein: CASSFDSPTGSNTEAFF.

This clone appeared a single time. Other DNA sequences within the sample encode an identical CDR3. This chain joins TRBV11-2 and TRBJ2-7, with TRBD1 matching over 7 bases. The V segment lost 5 bases and the J segment 3 bases; nucleotides outside the gene matches: 7. Per the germline V gene, CDR1 is SGHAT and CDR2 is FQNNGV. The CDR3 is 14 residues long. Here the CDR3 reads CASSLGTVSYEQYF. Written as DNA, the CDR3 is TGTGCCAGCAGCCTCGGGACAGTGAGCTACGAGCAGTACTTC.

The chain uses TRBV6-5 and TRBJ2-7, with TRBD1 matching over 9 bases. Germline V lookup: CDR1 MNHEY, CDR2 SVGAGI. Trimming took 6 bases from V and 6 from J; bases not matched to a gene: 12. The CDR3 length is 15 residues. For the CDR3, the DNA is TGTGCCAGCAGACCCGGGGGACAGGGTTTTTTCGAGCAGTACTTC. Translated, it gives CASRPGGQGFFEQYF.

This sequence joins TRBV6-5 and TRBJ2-7, with TRBD1 identical over 9 bases. The J segment lost 4 bases and the V segment lost 6 bases, leaving 4 bases of the junction unmatched. The CDR3 covers 13 residues. Germline lookup yields CDR1 MNHEY and CDR2 SVGAGI. The CDR3 DNA reads TGTGCCAGCAGCACAGGGGGCGGTTACGAGCAGTACTTC. This gives the protein CASSTGGGYEQYF.

The J gene is TRBJ2-2, the V gene TRBV25-1; 9 bases are shared with TRBD1. The CDR3 consists of 16 residues. J gave up 0 bases and V 3 bases, and 2 bases lay outside the gene matches. Germline V gene sequence: CDR1 MGHDK, CDR2 SYGVNS. The CDR3 here is CASSDDRGANTGELFF. Written as DNA, the CDR3 is TGTGCCAGCAGTGATGACAGGGGGGCGAACACCGGGGAGCTGTTTTTT.

The chain links TRBV29-1 to TRBJ2-2, with D perhaps matching TRBD1 (6 bases). The CDR3 extends over 13 amino acids. In germline, CDR1 is SQVTM, CDR2 ANQGSEA. Written as DNA, the CDR3 is TGCACCTACAGGGAAATGGGCACCGGGGAGCTGTTTTTT. It encodes CTYREMGTGELFF.

The sample holds a few counts of this clone. The chain recombines TRBV4-2 with TRBJ1-2, with TRBD1 identical over 7 bases. V shed 0 bases and J 8 bases; nucleotides not matched to a gene: 9. The CDR3 consists of 15 residues. Germline assignment: CDR1 LGHNA and CDR2 YNFKEQ. The CDR3 DNA reads as TGTGCCAGCAGCCAAGACGGGACAGCCCCTGAGGGCTACACCTTC. The encoded protein is CASSQDGTAPEGYTF.

This clone was detected only once. V gene TRBV9 combines with J gene TRBJ2-3; D possibly corresponds to TRBD2 (5 bases). Germline V gives CDR1 SGDLS, CDR2 YYNGEE. V was clipped by 3 bases and J by 0 bases, with 17 bases between them. This CDR3 has 17 amino acids. This CDR3 is CASSGRTGTYSTDTQYF. The CDR3 nucleotides read TGTGCCAGCAGCGGTAGGACTGGAACCTATAGCACAGATACGCAGTATTTT. The full variable domain, its missing parts supplied by reference TRBV9 and TRBJ2-3, is DSGVTQTPKHLITATGQRVTLRCSPRSGDLSVYWYQQSLDQGLQFLIQYYNGEERAKGNILERFSAQQFPDLHSELNLSSLELGDSALYFCASSGRTGTYSTDTQYFGPGTRLTVL.

The chain has TRBV5-4 and TRBJ2-1, with D possibly being TRBD1 (5 bases). In germline, CDR1 is SGHNT, CDR2 YYREEE (reference sequence). The germline V and J ends were trimmed by 0 bases and 3 bases, with 10 bases remaining between them. The CDR3 spans 15 residues. CDR3 nucleotide sequence: TGTGCCAGCAGCTTGGTGCAGGGCAGCTACAATGAGCAGTTCTTC. Translating it yields CASSLVQGSYNEQFF.

The V and J genes are TRBV30 and TRBJ1-1; a weak D match, TRBD1 (6 bases). The CDR3 spans 14 residues. Trimming left V 4 bases short and J 0 bases short, with 12 bases between. Germline V gives CDR1 GTSNPN, CDR2 SVGIG (reference sequence). The chain's CDR3 is CAWKYRAMNTEAFF. In nucleotides, the CDR3 is TGTGCCTGGAAATACAGGGCCATGAACACTGAAGCTTTCTTT.

This clone was observed a few times. The chain uses TRBV29-1 and TRBJ1-1; the match to TRBD1 covers 8 bases. V shed 7 bases and J 1 base; nucleotides not matched to a gene: 8. Germline V gene sequence: CDR1 SQVTM, CDR2 ANQGSEA. The CDR3 length is 14 residues. The CDR3 nucleotides are TGCAGCGGGACAGGGACGGCGGGGAACACTGAAGCTTTCTTT. It yields the protein CSGTGTAGNTEAFF.

This chain uses TRBV9 with TRBJ2-3; TRBD1 matches at 9 bases. Germline V CDR1 and CDR2: SGDLS, YYNGEE. The ends lost 4 bases at V and 5 bases at J; junction bases unmatched: 11. CDR3 length: 16 amino acids. The CDR3 region is CASSTGPGQGIDTQYF. CDR3 DNA sequence: TGTGCCAGCAGCACAGGCCCGGGACAGGGAATAGATACGCAGTATTTT.

This rearrangement joins TRBV3-1 (or the pseudogene TRBV3-2) to TRBJ1-2, with TRBD1 matching 10 bases. This CDR3 is 17 amino acids long. Germline trimming cut 3 bases from V and 4 bases from J; bases unmatched to any gene: 11. Germline CDR1 LGHDT, CDR2 YNNKEL (reference sequence). CDR3 amino acids: CASSHPSTGGTLYGYTF. The CDR3 DNA reads TGTGCCAGCAGCCATCCCTCGACAGGGGGCACACTCTATGGCTACACCTTC.

The chain recombines TRBV27 with TRBJ1-6; no clear D. Trimming cost V 4 bases and J 0 bases, with 7 bases left between them. The CDR3 spans 15 residues. Germline lookup yields CDR1 MNHEY and CDR2 SMNVEV (reference sequence). The CDR3 DNA sequence: TGTGCCAGCAGTTCCCGGGGCTCCTATAATTCACCCCTCCACTTT. Translation gives CASSSRGSYNSPLHF.

The V gene is TRBV7-2, the J gene TRBJ2-5; maybe TRBD2 (6 bases). V lost 3 bases to trimming and J lost 4 bases, with 9 bases between them. Germline lookup yields CDR1 SGHTA and CDR2 FQGNSA. The CDR3 is made up of 13 amino acids. CDR3 DNA: TGTGCCAGCAGCTTCGGGGGTTCAGAGACCCAGTACTTC. This sequence encodes CASSFGGSETQYF.

This chain uses TRBV11-2 with TRBJ1-4; 9 bases agree with TRBD1. The CDR3 spans 14 residues. The V gene's germline CDR1 is SGHAT and CDR2 FQNNGV. The V segment lost 3 bases and the J segment 9 bases; nucleotides outside the gene matches: 5. The CDR3 DNA is TGTGCCAGCAGCTTTCCGGGACAGGGACAAAAACTGTTTTTT. This gives the protein CASSFPGQGQKLFF.

The chain employs TRBV7-8 and TRBJ2-5; possibly TRBD2 for D (5 bases). CDR1 is SGHVS and CDR2 is FQNEAQ in the germline V gene. V lost 4 bases and J 4 bases, leaving 16 bases between the germline ends. The CDR3 runs to 15 residues. The CDR3 spells CASSYRLPGLETQYF. CDR3 DNA: TGTGCCAGCAGCTACCGGCTCCCGGGGTTAGAGACCCAGTACTTC.

The chain employs TRBV4-1 and TRBJ1-1; D might be TRBD1 (6 bases). Per the germline V gene, CDR1 is MGHRA and CDR2 is YSYEKL. The V end was cut by 4 bases, the J end by 1 base, with 10 bases between. The CDR3 is 14 residues long. The CDR3 is CASSPETGNTEAFF. The CDR3 region has the DNA TGCGCCAGCAGCCCTGAGACAGGGAACACTGAAGCTTTCTTT.

This clone was counted only a few times. The V and J genes are TRBV7-9 and TRBJ1-6; 7 bases match TRBD1. CDR3 length equals 15 residues. Germline values: CDR1 SEHNR, CDR2 FQNEAQ (reference sequence). V lost 1 base and J lost 5; bases outside the gene matches: 2. This chain's CDR3 is CASSLGQGDNSPLHF. The CDR3 region has the DNA TGTGCCAGCAGCTTAGGGCAGGGGGATAATTCACCCCTCCACTTT.

The chain links TRBV5-6 to TRBJ1-6; D is unresolved. V was cut by 1 base and J by 7 bases, with 9 bases left in between. This CDR3 contains 14 residues. CDR1 and CDR2 from the germline V gene are SGHDT and YYEEEE. CDR3 residues: CASSLLDVNSPLHF. CDR3 nucleotides: TGTGCCAGCAGCTTGCTAGACGTAAATTCACCCCTCCACTTT.

The V and J genes are TRBV4-3 and TRBJ1-1; 7 bases agree with TRBD1. The CDR3 is made up of 15 amino acids. From germline, CDR1 is LGHNA and CDR2 YSLEER. With 0 bases clipped from V and 6 bases from J, the junction kept 7 bases outside the gene matches. The CDR3 DNA is TGCGCCAGCAGCCAAGATTTCGCCAGGGGGTCTGAAGCTTTCTTT. Translating gives CASSQDFARGSEAFF.

The chain has TRBV3-1 (or the pseudogene TRBV3-2) and TRBJ2-1, with TRBD2 matching 15 bases. Germline values: CDR1 LGHDT, CDR2 YNNKEL (reference sequence). This CDR3 has 15 residues. V lost 4 bases, J lost 12 bases, and 7 bases stayed unmatched. CDR3 sequence reads: CASSPGLAGGESQFF. CDR3 nucleotides: TGTGCCAGCAGCCCGGGACTAGCGGGGGGTGAGTCGCAGTTCTTC.

This chain joins TRBV11-2 and TRBJ1-2; D is possibly TRBD1 (6 bases). The germline V gene has CDR1 SGHAT and CDR2 FQNNGV. V dropped 4 bases and J dropped 4 bases, with 16 bases sitting between them. There are 15 residues in the CDR3. The CDR3 reads CASSSMLTGGYGYTF. The CDR3 coding sequence is TGTGCCAGCAGCTCCATGCTGACAGGTGGCTATGGCTACACCTTC.